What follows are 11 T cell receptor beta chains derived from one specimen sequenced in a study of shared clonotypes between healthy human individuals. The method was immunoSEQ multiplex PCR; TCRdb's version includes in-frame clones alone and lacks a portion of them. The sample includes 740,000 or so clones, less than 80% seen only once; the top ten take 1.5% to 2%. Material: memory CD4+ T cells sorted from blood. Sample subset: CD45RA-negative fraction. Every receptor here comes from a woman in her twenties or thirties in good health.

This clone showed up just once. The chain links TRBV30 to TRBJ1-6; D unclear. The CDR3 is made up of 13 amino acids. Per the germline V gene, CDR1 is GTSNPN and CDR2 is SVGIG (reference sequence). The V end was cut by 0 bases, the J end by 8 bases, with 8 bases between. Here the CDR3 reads CAWSVLLDSPLHF. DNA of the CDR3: TGTGCCTGGAGTGTACTCTTGGATTCACCCCTCCACTTT. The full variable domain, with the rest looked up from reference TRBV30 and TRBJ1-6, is SQTIHQWPATLVQPVGSPLSLECTVEGTSNPNLYWYRQAAGRGLQLLFYSVGIGQISSEVPQNLSASRPQDRQFILSSKKLLLSDSGFYLCAWSVLLDSPLHFGNGTRLTVT.

This chain's CDR3 is CASSLDREREQFF. CDR3 coding DNA: TGTGCCAGTAGTCTCGACAGGGAACGTGAGCAGTTCTTC. The gene calls are TRBV19 and TRBJ2-1, with 7 bases that match TRBD1. The germline V gene has CDR1 LNHDA and CDR2 SQIVND (reference sequence). The CDR3 is 13 residues long. V dropped 5 bases and J dropped 9; count of bases not matched to a gene: 7.

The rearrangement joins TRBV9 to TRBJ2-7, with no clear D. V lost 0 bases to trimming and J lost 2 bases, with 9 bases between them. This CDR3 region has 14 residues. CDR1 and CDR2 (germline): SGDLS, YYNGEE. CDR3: CASSVEGSTYEQYF. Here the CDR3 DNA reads TGTGCCAGCAGCGTAGAAGGCTCGACCTACGAGCAGTACTTC.

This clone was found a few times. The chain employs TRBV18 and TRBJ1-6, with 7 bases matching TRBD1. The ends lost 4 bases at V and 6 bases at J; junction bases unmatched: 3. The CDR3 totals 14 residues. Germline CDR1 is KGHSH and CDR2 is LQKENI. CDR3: CASSRDRFNSPLHF. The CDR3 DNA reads TGTGCCAGCTCACGGGACAGATTTAATTCACCCCTCCACTTT. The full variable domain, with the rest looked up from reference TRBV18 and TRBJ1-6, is NAGVMQNPRHLVRRRGQEARLRCSPMKGHSHVYWYRQLPEEGLKFMVYLQKENIIDESGMPKERFSAEFPKEGPSILRIQQVVRGDSAAYFCASSRDRFNSPLHFGNGTRLTVT.

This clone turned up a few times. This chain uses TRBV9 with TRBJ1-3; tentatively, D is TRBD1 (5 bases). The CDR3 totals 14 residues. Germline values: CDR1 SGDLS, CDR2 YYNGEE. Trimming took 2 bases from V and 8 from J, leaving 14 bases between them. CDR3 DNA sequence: TGTGCCAGCAGCGTCGGCAGGGCGACGGACACCATATATTTT. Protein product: CASSVGRATDTIYF.

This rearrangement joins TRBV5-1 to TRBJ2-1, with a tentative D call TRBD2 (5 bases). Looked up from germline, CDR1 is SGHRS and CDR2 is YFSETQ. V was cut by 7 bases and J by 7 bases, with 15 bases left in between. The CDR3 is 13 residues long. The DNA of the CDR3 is TGCGCCAGCGGCCGGGATAATAGGAATGAGCAGTTCTTC. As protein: CASGRDNRNEQFF.

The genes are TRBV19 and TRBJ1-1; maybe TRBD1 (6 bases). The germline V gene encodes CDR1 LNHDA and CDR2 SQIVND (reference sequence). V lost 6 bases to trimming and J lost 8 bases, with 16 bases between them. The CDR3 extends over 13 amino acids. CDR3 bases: TGTGCCAGTAGCACGGTGGGACAAATAGAAGCTTTCTTT. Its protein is CASSTVGQIEAFF.

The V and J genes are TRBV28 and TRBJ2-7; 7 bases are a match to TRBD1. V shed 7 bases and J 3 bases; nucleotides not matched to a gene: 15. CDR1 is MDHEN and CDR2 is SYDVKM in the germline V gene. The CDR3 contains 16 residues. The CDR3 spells CASTGVRRTGYYEQYF. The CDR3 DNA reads TGTGCCAGCACTGGCGTGCGTCGGACAGGATACTACGAGCAGTACTTC.

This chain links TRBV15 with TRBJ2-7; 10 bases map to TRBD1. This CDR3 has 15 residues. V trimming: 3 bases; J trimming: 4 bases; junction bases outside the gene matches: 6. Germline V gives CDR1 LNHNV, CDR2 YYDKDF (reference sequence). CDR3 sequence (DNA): TGTGCCACCAGCAGTCCCGGGACAGGGGTGTACGAGCAGTACTTC. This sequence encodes CATSSPGTGVYEQYF.

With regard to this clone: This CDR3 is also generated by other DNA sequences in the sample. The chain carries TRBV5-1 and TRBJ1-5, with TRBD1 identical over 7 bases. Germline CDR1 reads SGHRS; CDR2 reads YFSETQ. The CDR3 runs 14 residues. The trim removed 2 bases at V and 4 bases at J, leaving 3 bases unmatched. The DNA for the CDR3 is TGCGCCAGCAGCTTAGGACAGGAGAATCAGCCCCAGCATTTT. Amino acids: CASSLGQENQPQHF.

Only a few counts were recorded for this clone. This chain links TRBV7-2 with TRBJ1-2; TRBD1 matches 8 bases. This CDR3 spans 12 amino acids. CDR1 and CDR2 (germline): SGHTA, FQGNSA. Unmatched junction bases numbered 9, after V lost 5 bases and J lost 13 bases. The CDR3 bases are TGTGCCAGCAGCCCGAGGACAGGGTGGTCCACCTTC. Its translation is CASSPRTGWSTF.